This T cell receptor beta chain originates from a study of T cell changes during pregnancy in multiple sclerosis. Libraries were prepared by immunoSEQ multiplex PCR; TCRdb keeps only in-frame clonotypes and omits some of them. This sample yields 10,000 to 15,000 clones, of which roughly 90% are seen a single time; around 13% belongs to the top ten. The CDR3 runs 18 residues. Per germline, CDR1 SGHVS and CDR2 FNYEAQ. Trimming took 5 bases from V and 1 from J; bases not matched to a gene: 6. A single count supports this clone. The sequences come from CD8+ T cells from peripheral blood mononuclear cells, collected after pregnancy. J is TRBJ2-2 and V is TRBV7-6; 14 bases match TRBD2. The TCR was taken from a female donor in good health, enrolled as a control in a pregnancy study. CDR3 DNA: TGTGCCAGCAGCCCCGGGACTAGCGGGAGTGGGAACACCGGGGAGCTGTTTTTT. The encoded protein is CASSPGTSGSGNTGELFF.